Each of the 2 T cell receptor beta chains below was sequenced from the same sample in a study of blood T cells in healthy people across ages. Primers used in a second PCR of about 7 to 12 cycles were a sample-barcoded 5' primer and a J-beta primer mix. Each CDR3 protein is one row after TCRdb ran MiXCR on the 5' RACE reads. Of about 1,500,000 distinct CDR3 sequences in the sample, around 42% were seen once. The source material was blood. These receptor sequences come from a woman between 18 and 30 years old in good health.

This sequence joins TRBV27 and TRBJ2-7; 8 bases are shared with TRBD2. CDR1 and CDR2 (germline): MNHEY, SMNVEV (reference sequence). The CDR3 is 18 residues long. The trim removed 6 bases at V and 0 bases at J, leaving 16 bases unmatched. CDR3 DNA sequence: TGTGCCAGCAGAGGGCCGGGACTAGGAGCCTCGAGCTCCTACGAGCAGTACTTC. Encoded protein: CASRGPGLGASSSYEQYF.

Written as DNA, the CDR3 is TGTGCCAGCAGCATACCAGCGGGGGGGACATACAATGAGCAGTACTTC. It specifies CASSIPAGGTYNEQYF. The rearrangement joins TRBV2 to TRBJ2-1; 10 bases align to TRBD2. The better agreement between TRBJ2-7 and the DNA end casts doubt on the J call. The germline V gene encodes CDR1 SNHLY and CDR2 FYNNEI. The CDR3 covers 16 residues.